Listed below are T cell receptor beta chains from one sample, sequenced in a study of T cells in Graves' hyperthyroidism and ophthalmopathy. TCRdb processed the multiplex PCR reads anew with MiXCR; each CDR3 protein has one entry. The table includes about 210,000 distinct CDR3 sequences, around 16% detected once. Sequenced material: blood. The source of these receptors is a man aged 40-50 years with Graves' hyperthyroidism. CDR3s include the opening cysteine and the closing phenylalanine or tryptophan. The order of the fields is CDR3 DNA, CDR3 protein, V gene, D gene, clone size, J gene. D genes are given only for firm matches. Where a row states a size, it is once, few, many or the class of an expanded clone; other rows omit it.

TGTGCCATCAGTGACCCAAAGCAAAGCTCCTATAATTCACCCCTCCACTTT CAISDPKQSSYNSPLHF TRBV10-3 . . TRBJ1-6
TGTGCCAGCAGATCAACAGTTTCCGGGGCCAACGTCCTGACTTTC CASRSTVSGANVLTF TRBV9 . few TRBJ2-6
TGCAGCTGCCGACAATCATCTAATGAAAAACTGTTTTTT CSCRQSSNEKLFF TRBV20-1 . . TRBJ1-4
TGTGCCAGCAGCTTAAATCGGGAGCGGAATCAGCCCCAGCATTTT CASSLNRERNQPQHF TRBV7-2 . . TRBJ1-5
TGTGCCACCGGGACAGGGCCCTACGAGCAGTACTTC CATGTGPYEQYF TRBV6-1 TRBD1 few TRBJ2-7
TGTGCCAGCAGCGCTACAGGGGGCACTGAGCAGTTCTTC CASSATGGTEQFF TRBV7-9 TRBD1 many TRBJ2-1
TGTGCCAGCAGTTTAGCAGATTTACCCCTCCACTTT CASSLADLPLHF TRBV28 . few TRBJ1-6
TGTGCCAGCAGCTTAGCTCCGGCAGGCTTGGGAGAGACCCAGTACTTC CASSLAPAGLGETQYF TRBV7-2 . many TRBJ2-5
TGTGCCAGCTCACCACCGCCCACTAGCTATACGCAGTATTTT CASSPPPTSYTQYF TRBV18 . many TRBJ2-3
TGTGCCAGCAGTGAGTTAACCGGGGAGCTGTTTTTT CASSELTGELFF TRBV6-4 . . TRBJ2-2
TGTGCCACCAGTGACTACAGCGGGGAGCTGTTTTTT CATSDYSGELFF TRBV24-1 . many TRBJ2-2
TGCGCCAGCAGCTGGGGAAGTAGGGAGACCCAGTACTTC CASSWGSRETQYF TRBV5-1 . few TRBJ2-5
TGTGCCACCAGTGATTACAGACAGGCAGGGACCCAGTACTTC CATSDYRQAGTQYF TRBV24-1 . many TRBJ2-5
TGTGCCAGCAGTGAGAGGGGGGTGAACACCGGGGAGCTGTTTTTT CASSERGVNTGELFF TRBV2 . many TRBJ2-2
TGTGCCACCAGTGATTTAAAGGGGTCCTACAATGAGCAGTTCTTC CATSDLKGSYNEQFF TRBV24-1 . . TRBJ2-1
TGTGCCAGTAGTATAGACCGCGGGCCGGGGAGCAATCAGCCCCAGCATTTT CASSIDRGPGSNQPQHF TRBV19 . . TRBJ1-5
TGTGCCAGCAGCTTCTCACGGACAGGGACTCGTGGCTACACCTTC CASSFSRTGTRGYTF TRBV7-2 TRBD1 many TRBJ1-2
TGTGCCAGCAGGTCCACCTCGGGGGCGGGCTATGGCTACACCTTC CASRSTSGAGYGYTF TRBV28 . many TRBJ1-2
TGTGCCACCAGCAGACCCCTCTTGAGCGGTGGGAGGGAGCAGTTCTTC CATSRPLLSGGREQFF TRBV15 . . TRBJ2-1
TGTGCCAGCAGTAGACGACTAGCGGGCTGGCCAGATACGCAGTATTTT CASSRRLAGWPDTQYF TRBV12-3/TRBV12-4 TRBD2 many TRBJ2-3